This TCR beta chain was captured by sequencing in a study of blood T cell repertoires in COVID-19. Study-wide background: Nucleic acid was either cDNA or gDNA, and it came from T cells, B-cell-depleted T cells, or PBMCs.

Germline V gene sequence: CDR1 SGHNT, CDR2 YYREEE (reference sequence). There are 15 residues in the CDR3. Trimming removed 4 bases at V and 4 bases at J, with 18 bases between. Repertoires were generated with immunoSEQ multiplex PCR, while TCRdb's copy carries only in-frame clones and drops some. The sample records about 140,000 clones, about 80% being singletons. Those enrolled, adults aged roughly 18 to 90 years, came from around 25 US areas. Researchers sorted participants into cohorts using their self-reported clinical history. Specimen: PBMCs or T cells enriched from blood (not recorded which). This sequence originates from a woman between 18 and 30 years old who had been exposed to COVID-19. The chain employs TRBV5-4 and TRBJ2-7; possible D gene TRBD1, 6 bases. The CDR3 bases are TGTGCCAGCAGCCAACAGGGCCCCGCAGGGTACGAGCAGTACTTC. Residues: CASSQQGPAGYEQYF.